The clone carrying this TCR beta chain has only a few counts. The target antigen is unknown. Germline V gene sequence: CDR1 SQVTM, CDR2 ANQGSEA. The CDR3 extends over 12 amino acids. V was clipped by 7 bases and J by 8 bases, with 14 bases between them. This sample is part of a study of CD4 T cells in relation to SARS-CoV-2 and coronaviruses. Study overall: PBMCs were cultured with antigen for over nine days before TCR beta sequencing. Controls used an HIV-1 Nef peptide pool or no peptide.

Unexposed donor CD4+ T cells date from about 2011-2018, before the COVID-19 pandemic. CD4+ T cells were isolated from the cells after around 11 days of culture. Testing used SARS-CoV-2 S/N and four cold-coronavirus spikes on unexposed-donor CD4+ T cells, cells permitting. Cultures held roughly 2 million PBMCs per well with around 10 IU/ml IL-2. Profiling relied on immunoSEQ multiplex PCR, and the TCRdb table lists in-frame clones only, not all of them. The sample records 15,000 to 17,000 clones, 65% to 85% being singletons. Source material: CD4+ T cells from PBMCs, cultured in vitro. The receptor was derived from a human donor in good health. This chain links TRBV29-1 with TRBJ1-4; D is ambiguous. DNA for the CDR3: TGCAGCGCCAGCCCTGACGGGGAAAAACTGTTTTTT. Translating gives CSASPDGEKLFF.